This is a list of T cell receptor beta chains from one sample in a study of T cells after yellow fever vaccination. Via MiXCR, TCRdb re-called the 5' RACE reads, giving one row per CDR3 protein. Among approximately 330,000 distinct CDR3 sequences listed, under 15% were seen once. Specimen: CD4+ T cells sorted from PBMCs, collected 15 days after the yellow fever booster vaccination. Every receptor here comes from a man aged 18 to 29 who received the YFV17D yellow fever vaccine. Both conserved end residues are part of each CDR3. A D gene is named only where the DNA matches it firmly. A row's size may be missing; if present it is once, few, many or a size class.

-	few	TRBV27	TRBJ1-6	CASSLVGPSNSPLHF	TGTGCCAGCAGTTTGGTGGGACCGTCGAATTCACCCCTCCACTTT
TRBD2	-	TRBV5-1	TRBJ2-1	CASKDGGAYEQFF	TGCGCCAGCAAAGACGGGGGGGCTTATGAGCAGTTCTTC
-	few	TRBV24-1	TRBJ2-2	CATSDFGGLYTGELFF	TGTGCCACCAGTGATTTTGGGGGGCTCTATACCGGGGAGCTGTTTTTT
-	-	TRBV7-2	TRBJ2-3	CASSTTSDTQYF	TGTGCCAGCAGTACCACTAGCGATACGCAGTATTTT
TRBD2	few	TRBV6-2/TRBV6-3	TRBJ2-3	CASMFLAGGSDTQYF	TGTGCCAGCATGTTCCTAGCGGGGGGTTCCGATACGCAGTATTTT
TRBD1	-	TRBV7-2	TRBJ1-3	CASSSTGTGLTIYF	TGTGCCAGCAGCTCGACCGGGACAGGGCTCACCATATATTTT
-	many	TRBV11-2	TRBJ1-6	CASSPRSYNSPLHF	TGTGCCAGCAGCCCACGCTCCTATAATTCACCCCTCCACTTT
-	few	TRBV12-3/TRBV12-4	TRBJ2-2	CASSLAGGHSNTGELFF	TGTGCCAGCAGTTTAGCAGGAGGTCACTCGAACACCGGGGAGCTGTTTTTT
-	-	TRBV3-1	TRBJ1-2	CASSQGTNGYTF	TGTGCCAGCAGCCAAGGAACGAATGGCTACACCTTC
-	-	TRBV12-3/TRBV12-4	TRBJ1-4	CASSDPAAKSPEKLFF	TGTGCCAGCAGCGATCCGGCGGCCAAGTCGCCCGAAAAACTGTTTTTT
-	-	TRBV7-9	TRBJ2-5	CASSYHSQETQYF	TGTGCCAGCAGCTATCACAGCCAAGAGACCCAGTACTTC
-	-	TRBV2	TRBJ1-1	CASSEGPGAREAFF	TGTGCCAGCAGTGAGGGGCCGGGGGCGAGGGAAGCTTTCTTT
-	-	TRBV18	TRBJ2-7	CASSGETYEQYF	TGTGCCAGCTCAGGGGAGACCTACGAGCAGTACTTC
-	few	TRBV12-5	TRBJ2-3	CASGLAGDTDTQYF	TGTGCTAGTGGTTTGGCGGGGGACACAGATACGCAGTATTTT
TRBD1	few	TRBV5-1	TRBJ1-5	CASSTGTGDQPQHF	TGCGCCAGCAGCACCGGGACAGGGGATCAGCCCCAGCATTTT
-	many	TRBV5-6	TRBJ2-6	CASSWGAGANVLTF	TGTGCCAGCAGCTGGGGGGCCGGGGCCAACGTCCTGACTTTC
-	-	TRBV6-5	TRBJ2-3	CASSYRVTDTQYF	TGTGCCAGCAGTTACAGGGTCACAGATACGCAGTATTTT
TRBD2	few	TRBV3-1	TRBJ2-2	CASSRLAGTGELFF	TGTGCCAGCAGTCGACTAGCTGGAACCGGGGAGCTGTTTTTT
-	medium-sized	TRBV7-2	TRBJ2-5	CASSPRGGGGYQETQYF	TGTGCCAGCAGCCCGCGCGGGGGAGGGGGGTACCAAGAGACCCAGTACTTC
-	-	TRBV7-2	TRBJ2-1	CASSLVVRDYNEQFF	TGTGCCAGCAGCTTAGTTGTCAGGGACTACAATGAGCAGTTCTTC
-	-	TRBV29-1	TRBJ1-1	CSVRVGLQNTEAFF	TGCAGCGTCAGGGTAGGGTTGCAGAACACTGAAGCTTTCTTT
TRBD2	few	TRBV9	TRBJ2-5	CASSAAALRGGETQYF	TGTGCCAGCAGCGCTGCGGCGTTGCGGGGGGGAGAGACCCAGTACTTC
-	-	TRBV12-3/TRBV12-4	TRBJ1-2	CASSHDSIQGYTF	TGTGCCAGCAGTCATGACAGCATCCAGGGCTACACCTTC